These T cell receptor beta chains were read from a single sample in a study of blood T cell repertoires in COVID-19. Clones were sequenced by immunoSEQ multiplex PCR, and TCRdb holds only the in-frame ones, with some missing. The sample records over 140,000 clones, 77% being singletons. Input material: peripheral blood. The receptors here all came from a woman in her 50s with active or convalescent COVID-19. Both conserved end residues are part of each CDR3. Each record gives: V gene, CDR3 length, CDR3 protein.

TRBV5-1,14,CASSPGQSSYEQYF
TRBV25-1,16,CASSEGFRGRVETQYF
TRBV28,18,CASSLQGAVKGHNSPLHF
TRBV7-9,15,CASSPSATSSGTQYF
TRBV2,14,CASSGRGLDYGYTF
TRBV6-5,12,CASGAGGAGYTF
TRBV4-3,19,CASSQDTSGGAFSTDTQYF
TRBV28,14,CASSLPGFGTEAFF
TRBV5-1,12,CASRVRDNEQFF
TRBV10-3,15,CAISRGEGGHSPLHF
TRBV6-5,13,CASSRDRGDEQYF
TRBV7-3,15,CASSSSRGNTGELFF
TRBV7-2,13,CASSSGTFFEQYF
TRBV4-3,13,CASSQDRGLEQYF
TRBV5-1,15,CASSFLARGGGEQFF
TRBV19,16,CASSIDQGRGCDEQYF
TRBV9,13,CASSRDRGNEQFF
TRBV10-3,15,CARKDPTGPNYGYTF
TRBV19,15,CASSSTPGLGEKLFF
TRBV19,15,CASTFGGDRGTEAFF
TRBV7-2,15,CASSLWGQTSGELFF
TRBV28,14,CASEVRRAGAPLHF
TRBV28,13,CASNLGGGNEQFF
TRBV28,16,CASSSFDRRSYNEQFF
TRBV10-3,14,CAIRSGTGDQPQHF
TRBV2,15,CASSELLSGANVLTF
TRBV19,16,CASSISRDLTTYEQYF
TRBV7-9,17,CASSLALSPSGANVLTF
TRBV7-2,14,CASSFTGIGDGYTF
TRBV18,18,CASSPAGLAGGSTGELFF
TRBV6-5,13,CASSYSIGTEAFF
TRBV18,15,CASSPWQTEVEKLFF
TRBV14,14,CASSRRTGPYEQYF
TRBV7-8,15,CASSIGQGGDSPLHF
TRBV21-1,16,CASSSNISGGSTEAFF
TRBV2,11,CASSDADTQYF
TRBV6-5,15,CASSYDPVQNTEAFF
TRBV5-1,16,CASSRTQTAVNTEAFF
TRBV6-6,15,CASSDTGGPTDTQYF
TRBV5-1,16,CASSATSGSFTGELFF
TRBV9,15,CASSVGEGRTGELFF
TRBV30,16,CACQGQGGSRGYGYTF
TRBV18,14,CASSPYDRGHEQYF
TRBV28,16,CASSPVGDRAADTQYF
TRBV3-1/TRBV3-2,16,CASSQVVDRGLEKLFF